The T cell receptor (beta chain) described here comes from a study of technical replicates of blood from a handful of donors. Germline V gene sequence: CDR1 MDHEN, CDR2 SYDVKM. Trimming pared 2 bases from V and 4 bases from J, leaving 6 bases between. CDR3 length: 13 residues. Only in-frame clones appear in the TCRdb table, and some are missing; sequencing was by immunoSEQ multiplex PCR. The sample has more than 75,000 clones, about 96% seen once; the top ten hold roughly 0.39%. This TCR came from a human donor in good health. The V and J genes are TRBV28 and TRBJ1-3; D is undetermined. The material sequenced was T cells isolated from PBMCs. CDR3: CASSLNRGNTIYF. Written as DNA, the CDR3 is TGTGCCAGCAGTTTAAATCGGGGAAACACCATATATTTT.